The next 29 T cell receptor beta chains were all read from a single sample in a study of T cells in Graves' hyperthyroidism and ophthalmopathy. Amplification of TCR beta CDR3 regions used RNA as the template. An initial round of RT-PCR targeting the TCR CDR3 relied on the HTBI primer set. In TCRdb, the multiplex PCR reads were re-called with MiXCR into one record per CDR3 protein. The sample holds 450,000 to 700,000 distinct CDR3 sequences, under 60% seen once. The sequenced material came from peripheral blood or thyroid tissue (not recorded which). The receptors were gathered from a woman aged 18-30 years with Graves' hyperthyroidism.

This clonotype was seen at least ten times. One end of the junction is discordant with germline, which a read error may explain. This chain uses TRBV7-7 with TRBJ2-5, with D possibly being TRBD1 or TRBD2 (5 bases each). This CDR3 has 15 residues. In germline, CDR1 is SSHAT, CDR2 FNYEAQ (reference sequence). The CDR3 region is CASSLTWGSKETQYF. The CDR3 DNA reads TGTGCTAGCAGCCTCACTTGGGGGAGTAAAGAGACCCAGTACTTC.

The V and J genes are TRBV3-1 and TRBJ2-2, with a possible D match to TRBD2 (6 bases). V lost 4 bases to trimming and J lost 4 bases, with 10 bases between them. Germline V lookup: CDR1 LGHDT, CDR2 YNNKEL (reference sequence). The CDR3 spans 14 residues. CDR3 sequence (DNA): TGTGCCAGCAGCCTCCGGGAGAGCACCGGGGAGCTGTTTTTT. Protein sequence: CASSLRESTGELFF.

In this sample, this clonotype turned up many times. V and J are TRBV4-2 and TRBJ1-1; no reliable D call. V was pared by 0 bases and J by 10 bases, with 24 bases between. This CDR3 region has 17 residues. The germline gives CDR1 LGHNA, CDR2 YNFKEQ. The CDR3 loop is CASSQEGLSDRTKGAFF. DNA for the CDR3: TGTGCCAGCAGCCAAGAAGGGCTATCGGACCGCACGAAGGGAGCTTTCTTT.

Of note for this clonotype: Given the absence of the conserved phenylalanine or tryptophan at the CDR3 end, a read error is likely. The DNA is left out, because the CDR3 cannot be placed on it with certainty; the CDR3 is given as TCRdb lists it. This chain connects TRBV12-3 or TRBV12-4 to TRBJ1-6; the D call of TRBD1 is as the table states it, not checked on the DNA. The CDR3 numbers 8 amino acids, ends counted. The CDR3 loop is CASSRGDS.

This chain uses TRBV5-1 with TRBJ2-1; D unclear. With 1 base removed from V and 3 bases from J, the gap between germline ends came to 11 bases. Germline V gives CDR1 SGHRS, CDR2 YFSETQ. The CDR3 runs 15 residues. CDR3 coding DNA: TGCGCCAGCAGCTTGACCGGTGGGGTCTACAATGAGCAGTTCTTC. Translating gives CASSLTGGVYNEQFF.

The chain carries TRBV15 and TRBJ2-5, with 10 bases identical to TRBD1. CDR1 is LNHNV and CDR2 is YYDKDF in the germline V gene (reference sequence). J gave up 4 bases and V 3 bases, and 8 bases lay outside the gene matches. CDR3 length: 16 residues. The CDR3 nucleotides read TGTGCCACCAGCAGTTCTCCGGGACAGGGGCGAGAGACCCAGTACTTC. This gives the protein CATSSSPGQGRETQYF.

The chain combines TRBV29-1 with TRBJ1-4, with D possibly TRBD1 on 6 matching bases. CDR3 length: 14 amino acids. V dropped 8 bases and J dropped 6 bases, with 19 bases sitting between them. CDR1 is SQVTM and CDR2 is ANQGSEA in the germline V gene. The DNA for the CDR3 is TGCAGCAGCCCGGGGGGGGGCAGACATGAAAAACTGTTTTTT. Translation: CSSPGGGRHEKLFF.

In its sample, this clonotype was seen a few times. The V call is TRBV7-2, the J call TRBJ2-7; maybe TRBD2 (6 bases). From germline, CDR1 is SGHTA and CDR2 FQGNSA. The CDR3 contains 16 residues. V was trimmed by 1 base and J by 4 bases, leaving 17 bases between them. The CDR3 here is CASSLDRGPGVYEQYF. The CDR3 region has the DNA TGTGCCAGCAGCTTAGATCGGGGCCCGGGGGTTTACGAGCAGTACTTC. Based on the CDR3 plus reference TRBV7-2 and TRBJ2-7, the full variable domain is GAGVSQSPSNKVTEKGKDVELRCDPISGHTALYWYRQSLGQGLEFLIYFQGNSAPDKSGLPSDRFSAERTGGSVSTLTIQRTQQEDSAVYLCASSLDRGPGVYEQYFGPGTRLTVT.

The chain couples TRBV4-3 to TRBJ1-2; D is possibly TRBD1 (6 bases). Trimming removed 1 base at V and 0 bases at J, with 12 bases between. The CDR3 has 16 amino acids. The germline V gene encodes CDR1 LGHNA and CDR2 YSLEER. CDR3 bases: TGCGCCAGCAGCCAAGTATCAGGGGTTTCTAACTATGGCTACACCTTC. As protein: CASSQVSGVSNYGYTF.

This clonotype was counted at least ten times. The genes are TRBV9 and TRBJ1-1; 7 bases align to TRBD1. Germline V gene sequence: CDR1 SGDLS, CDR2 YYNGEE. The CDR3 is 14 amino acids. The J segment lost 0 bases and the V segment lost 6 bases, leaving 5 bases of the junction unmatched. CDR3 in DNA: TGTGCCAGCACCGACAGGGAAATGAACACTGAAGCTTTCTTT. It specifies CASTDREMNTEAFF. Full variable domain (outside the CDR3, taken from reference TRBV9 and TRBJ1-1): DSGVTQTPKHLITATGQRVTLRCSPRSGDLSVYWYQQSLDQGLQFLIQYYNGEERAKGNILERFSAQQFPDLHSELNLSSLELGDSALYFCASTDREMNTEAFFGQGTRLTVV.

This clonotype came up a few times. V usage is TRBV11-2 and J usage is TRBJ2-3; TRBD2 is a possible D gene (5 bases). The V gene's germline CDR1 is SGHAT and CDR2 FQNNGV. The CDR3 has 12 residues. Trimming pared 4 bases from V and 6 bases from J, leaving 8 bases between. CDR3 loop: CASSYGLDTQYF. Written as DNA, the CDR3 is TGTGCCAGCAGCTATGGACTTGATACGCAGTATTTT.

This clonotype has just a few counts. The chain is built from TRBV11-3 and TRBJ2-2, with 13 bases matching TRBD2. The CDR3 length is 18 residues. V was pared by 5 bases and J by 2 bases, with 8 bases of the junction left unmatched. Germline CDR1 and CDR2: SGHNT and YENEEA. For the CDR3, the DNA is TGTGCCAGCAGCCCCCGGACTAGCGGGAGACCTAACACCGGGGAGCTGTTTTTT. It encodes CASSPRTSGRPNTGELFF.

In its sample, this clonotype was seen many times. The rearrangement links TRBV12-3 or TRBV12-4 to TRBJ1-6; possible D gene TRBD1, 5 bases. The CDR3 totals 13 residues. V lost 4 bases and J lost 8, with 9 bases in between. DNA of the CDR3: TGTGCCAGCAGTTCCGACAGAGATTCACCCCTCCACTTT. Translated, it gives CASSSDRDSPLHF.

The chain links TRBV7-9 to TRBJ1-1; TRBD1 is a possible D gene (5 bases). The CDR3 has 15 residues. V lost 3 bases and J 4 bases, leaving 15 bases between the germline ends. Germline loops: CDR1 SEHNR, CDR2 FQNEAQ (reference sequence). CDR3 protein: CASSFGAQLGTEAFF. The CDR3 DNA reads TGTGCCAGCAGCTTTGGGGCCCAATTGGGCACTGAAGCTTTCTTT.

Ten or more counts support this clonotype. The chain uses TRBV6-5 and TRBJ1-1, with TRBD1 identical over 7 bases. CDR1 is MNHEY and CDR2 is SVGAGI in the germline V gene. CDR3 length equals 13 residues. The V segment lost 3 bases and the J segment 7 bases; nucleotides outside the gene matches: 5. DNA of the CDR3: TGTGCCAGCAGTTATCCCGACAGGGATGAAGCTTTCTTT. This codes for CASSYPDRDEAFF.

The table lists this clonotype with many counts. V is TRBV2 and J is TRBJ2-7; tentatively, D is TRBD2 (6 bases). There are 12 residues in the CDR3. The V end was cut by 7 bases, the J end by 2 bases, with 9 bases between. Germline CDR1 is SNHLY and CDR2 is FYNNEI. DNA of the CDR3: TGTGCCAGCAAGGTAGCGGCCTACGAGCAGTACTTC. Translating gives CASKVAAYEQYF. Full variable domain (remainder filled in from reference TRBV2 and TRBJ2-7): EPEVTQTPSHQVTQMGQEVILRCVPISNHLYFYWYRQILGQKVEFLVSFYNNEISEKSEIFDDQFSVERPDGSNFTLKIRSTKLEDSAMYFCASKVAAYEQYFGPGTRLTVT.

Many counts were recorded for this clonotype. This chain joins TRBV6-6 and TRBJ1-5; TRBD1 aligns across 7 bases. V dropped 6 bases and J dropped 5; count of bases not matched to a gene: 10. This CDR3 is built from 15 residues. From germline, CDR1 is MNHNY and CDR2 SVGAGI (reference sequence). CDR3 sequence: CASSPGAGGDQPQHF. As DNA, the CDR3 is TGTGCCAGCAGCCCCGGGGCAGGGGGTGATCAGCCCCAGCATTTT.

This clonotype has just a few counts. The CDR3 is CSVVLGGYTF. The CDR3 DNA follows: TGCAGCGTTGTCTTAGGGGGCTACACCTTC. The genes are TRBV29-1 and TRBJ1-2; D uncertain. Germline CDR1 and CDR2: SQVTM and ANQGSEA. The CDR3 extends over 10 amino acids. Trimming stripped 4 bases from V and 8 bases from J, with 8 bases between.

CDR3 coding DNA: TGTGCCAGCAGTGACTGGAGCGGGAGGGCCTACGAGCAGTACTTC. Translation gives CASSDWSGRAYEQYF. The V gene is TRBV6-6, the J gene TRBJ2-7; 10 nucleotides agree with TRBD2. The CDR3 covers 15 residues. Unmatched junction bases numbered 6, after V lost 5 bases and J lost 2 bases. Per germline, CDR1 MNHNY and CDR2 SVGAGI (reference sequence).

At least ten counts were recorded for this clonotype. The chain recombines TRBV20-1 with TRBJ2-7; TRBD2 matches at 9 bases. The CDR3 spans 16 residues. CDR1 and CDR2 from the germline V gene are DFQATT and SNEGSKA (reference sequence). With V trimmed by 1 base and J by 1 base, 8 bases remained unmatched. DNA of the CDR3: TGCAGTGCTAGAGTAGGCGGGAGGGGGTCTTCCTACGAGCAGTACTTC. Translating gives CSARVGGRGSSYEQYF.

The rearrangement uses TRBV7-8 and TRBJ1-3; D is possibly TRBD1 (5 bases). The germline V gene encodes CDR1 SGHVS and CDR2 FQNEAQ. V was shortened by 2 bases and J by 1 base, with 9 bases between the two germline ends. CDR3 size: 15 residues. The CDR3 here is CASSLWAGSGNTIYF. The CDR3 nucleotides read TGTGCCAGCAGCTTATGGGCAGGGTCTGGAAACACCATATATTTT.

This clonotype was counted ten times or more. J is TRBJ2-7 and V is TRBV20-1; no definite D call. The CDR3 consists of 11 residues. Germline V CDR1 and CDR2: DFQATT, SNEGSKA (reference sequence). V was shortened by 8 bases and J by 2 bases, with 10 bases between the two germline ends. The CDR3 DNA reads as TGCAGTACGCAAGATCCCTACGAGCAGTACTTC. Protein: CSTQDPYEQYF.

About this clonotype: A read error may explain this, as a much larger clone is one base away. This likely comes from a read error, as the CDR3 has no conserved phenylalanine or tryptophan at its end. This chain uses TRBV6-2 or TRBV6-3 with TRBJ2-7; no clear D. Germline V gives CDR1 MNHEY, CDR2 SVGEGT. V was clipped by 6 bases and J by 4 bases, with 10 bases between them. The CDR3 extends over 12 amino acids. The CDR3 DNA follows: TGTGCCAGCAGATACAGTGGATACGAGCAGTACCTC. Encoded protein: CASRYSGYEQYL.

This clonotype was counted between two and nine times. This rearrangement joins TRBV6-5 to TRBJ2-2, with D unclear. In germline, CDR1 is MNHEY, CDR2 SVGAGI. Trimming removed 6 bases at V and 1 base at J, with 9 bases between. There are 14 residues in the CDR3. CDR3 bases: TGTGCCAGCAGACCCGCGGAGAACACCGGGGAGCTGTTTTTT. It is translated as CASRPAENTGELFF.

This chain links TRBV10-3 with TRBJ1-5, with D possibly being TRBD1 (5 bases). The CDR3 is made up of 15 amino acids. Germline assignment: CDR1 ENHRY and CDR2 SYGVKD. The V end was cut by 1 base, the J end by 7 bases, with 14 bases between. In nucleotides, the CDR3 is TGTGCCATCAGTGAGTTTCGGGGGGATGAGCAGCCCCAGCATTTT. It specifies CAISEFRGDEQPQHF.

V usage is TRBV29-1 and J usage is TRBJ1-5; D possibly corresponds to TRBD1 (5 bases). The CDR3 runs 13 residues. The ends were cut back, 5 bases at V and 6 bases at J, with 14 bases in the middle. In germline, CDR1 is SQVTM, CDR2 ANQGSEA. The CDR3, as DNA: TGCAGCGTTAGGGCAGGGAGAACTCAGCCCCAGCATTTT. Protein: CSVRAGRTQPQHF.

V usage is TRBV29-1 and J usage is TRBJ1-2; D might be TRBD1 (6 bases). V dropped 8 bases and J dropped 5 bases, with 15 bases sitting between them. Germline loops: CDR1 SQVTM, CDR2 ANQGSEA. The CDR3 extends over 12 amino acids. CDR3 nucleotide sequence: TGCAGCACCGGACAGAAGGTATATGGCTACACCTTC. Translated: CSTGQKVYGYTF.

This clonotype occurred many times. The chain has TRBV6-5 and TRBJ2-2, with 7 bases aligning to TRBD2. Germline V CDR1 and CDR2: MNHEY, SVGAGI. Trimming at V came to 6 bases and at J to 4 bases, leaving 5 bases not matched to a gene. This CDR3 contains 14 residues. This CDR3 is CASRTSYSTGELFF. The DNA of the CDR3 is TGTGCCAGCAGGACTAGCTACTCCACCGGGGAGCTGTTTTTT.

There are many counts of this clonotype. The rearrangement links TRBV4-2 to TRBJ1-1; D perhaps matches TRBD1 (6 bases). V lost 0 bases, J lost 5 bases, and 13 bases lay in between. CDR3 length: 15 residues. Per germline, CDR1 LGHNA and CDR2 YNFKEQ. CDR3 sequence reads: CASSQDQDRWTEAFF. DNA of the CDR3: TGTGCCAGCAGCCAAGATCAAGACAGGTGGACTGAAGCTTTCTTT.